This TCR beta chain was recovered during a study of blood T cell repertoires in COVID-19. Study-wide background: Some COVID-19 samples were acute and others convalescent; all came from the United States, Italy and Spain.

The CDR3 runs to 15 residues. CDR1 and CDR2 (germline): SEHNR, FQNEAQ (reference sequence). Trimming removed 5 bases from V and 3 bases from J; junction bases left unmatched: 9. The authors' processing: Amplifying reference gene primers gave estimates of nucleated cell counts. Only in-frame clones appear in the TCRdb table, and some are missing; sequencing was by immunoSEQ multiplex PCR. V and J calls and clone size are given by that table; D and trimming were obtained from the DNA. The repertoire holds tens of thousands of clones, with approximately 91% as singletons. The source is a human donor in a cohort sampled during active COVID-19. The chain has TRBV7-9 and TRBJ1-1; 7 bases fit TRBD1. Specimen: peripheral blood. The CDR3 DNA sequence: TGTGCCAGCAGCATTTTGACAGGGTGGGACACTGAAGCTTTCTTT. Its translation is CASSILTGWDTEAFF.